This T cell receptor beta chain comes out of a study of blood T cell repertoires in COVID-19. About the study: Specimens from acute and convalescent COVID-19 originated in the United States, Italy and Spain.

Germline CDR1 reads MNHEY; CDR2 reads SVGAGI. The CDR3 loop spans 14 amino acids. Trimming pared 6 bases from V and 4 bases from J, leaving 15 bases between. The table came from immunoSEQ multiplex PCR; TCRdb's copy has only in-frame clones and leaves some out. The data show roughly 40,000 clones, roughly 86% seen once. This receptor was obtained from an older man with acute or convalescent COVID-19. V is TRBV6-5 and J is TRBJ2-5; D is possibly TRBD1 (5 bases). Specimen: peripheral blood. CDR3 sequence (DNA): TGTGCCAGCAGACCGACAGACCTCTTAGAGACCCAGTACTTC. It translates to CASRPTDLLETQYF.